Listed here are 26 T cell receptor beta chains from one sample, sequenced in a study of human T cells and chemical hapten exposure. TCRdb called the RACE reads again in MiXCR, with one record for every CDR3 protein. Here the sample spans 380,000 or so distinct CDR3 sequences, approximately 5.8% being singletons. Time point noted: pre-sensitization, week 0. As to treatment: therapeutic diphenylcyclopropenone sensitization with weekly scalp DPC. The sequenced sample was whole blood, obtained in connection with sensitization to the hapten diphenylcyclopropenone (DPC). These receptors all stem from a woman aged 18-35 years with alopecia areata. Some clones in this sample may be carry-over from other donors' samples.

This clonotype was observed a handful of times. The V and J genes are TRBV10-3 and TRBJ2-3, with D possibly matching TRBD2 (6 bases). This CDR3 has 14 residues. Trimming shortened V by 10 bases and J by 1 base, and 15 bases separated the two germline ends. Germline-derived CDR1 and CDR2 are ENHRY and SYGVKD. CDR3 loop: CATTGGGGTDTQYF. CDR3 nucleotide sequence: TGTGCCACCACAGGCGGCGGGGGCACAGATACGCAGTATTTT.

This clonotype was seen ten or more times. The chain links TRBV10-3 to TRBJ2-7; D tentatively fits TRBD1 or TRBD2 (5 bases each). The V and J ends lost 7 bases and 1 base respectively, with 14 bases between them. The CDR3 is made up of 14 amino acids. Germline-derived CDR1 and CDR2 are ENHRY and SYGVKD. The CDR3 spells CAITEGQGSYEQYF. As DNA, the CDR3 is TGTGCCATCACCGAGGGGCAGGGATCCTACGAGCAGTACTTC.

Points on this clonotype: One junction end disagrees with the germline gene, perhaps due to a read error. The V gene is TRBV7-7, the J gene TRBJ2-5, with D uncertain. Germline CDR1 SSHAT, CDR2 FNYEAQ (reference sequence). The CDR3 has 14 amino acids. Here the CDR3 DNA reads TGTGCTAGCAGGCGTAGGGATCCCTGGAAGACCCAGTACTTC. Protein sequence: CASRRRDPWKTQYF. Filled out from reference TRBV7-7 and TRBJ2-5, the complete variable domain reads GAGVSQSPRYKVTKRGQDVTLRCDPISSHATLYWYQQALGQGPEFLTYFNYEAQPDKSGLPSDRFSAERPEGSISTLTIQRTEQRDSAMYRCASRRRDPWKTQYFGPGTRLLVL.

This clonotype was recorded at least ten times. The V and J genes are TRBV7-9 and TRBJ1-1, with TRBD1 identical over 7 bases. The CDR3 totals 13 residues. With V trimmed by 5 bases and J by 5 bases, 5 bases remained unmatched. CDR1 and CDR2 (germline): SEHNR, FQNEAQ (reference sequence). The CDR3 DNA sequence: TGTGCCAGCAGCCCGGACAGGATGACTGAAGCTTTCTTT. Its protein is CASSPDRMTEAFF.

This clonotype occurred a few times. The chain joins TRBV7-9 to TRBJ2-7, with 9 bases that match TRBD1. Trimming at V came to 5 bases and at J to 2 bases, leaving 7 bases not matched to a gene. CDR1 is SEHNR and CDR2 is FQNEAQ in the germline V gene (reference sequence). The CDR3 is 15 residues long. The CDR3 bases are TGTGCCAGCAGCGCTGGGACAGGGATAACCTACGAGCAGTACTTC. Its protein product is CASSAGTGITYEQYF.

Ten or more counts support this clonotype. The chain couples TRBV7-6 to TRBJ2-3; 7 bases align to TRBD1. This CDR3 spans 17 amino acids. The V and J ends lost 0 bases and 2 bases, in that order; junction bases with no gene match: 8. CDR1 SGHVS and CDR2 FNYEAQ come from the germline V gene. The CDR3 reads CASSLAAGDRVTDTQYF. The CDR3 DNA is TGTGCCAGCAGCTTAGCGGCAGGGGACAGAGTCACAGATACGCAGTATTTT.

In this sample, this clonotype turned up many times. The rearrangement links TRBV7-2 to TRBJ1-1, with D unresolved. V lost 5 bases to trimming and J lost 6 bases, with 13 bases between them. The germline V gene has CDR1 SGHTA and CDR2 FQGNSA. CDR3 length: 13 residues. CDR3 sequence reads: CASSVMIGAEAFF. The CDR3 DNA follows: TGTGCCAGCAGCGTAATGATCGGGGCTGAAGCTTTCTTT.

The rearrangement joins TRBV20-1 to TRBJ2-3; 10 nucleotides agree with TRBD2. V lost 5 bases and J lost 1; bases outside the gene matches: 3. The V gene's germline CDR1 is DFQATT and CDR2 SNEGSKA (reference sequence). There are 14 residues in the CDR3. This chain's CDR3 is CSAPSGGRTDTQYF. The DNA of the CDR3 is TGCAGTGCTCCTAGCGGGGGACGCACAGATACGCAGTATTTT.

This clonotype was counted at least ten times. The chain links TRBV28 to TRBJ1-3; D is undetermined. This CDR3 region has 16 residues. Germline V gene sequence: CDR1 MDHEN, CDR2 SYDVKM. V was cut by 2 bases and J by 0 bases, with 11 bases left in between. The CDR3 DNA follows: TGTGCCAGCAGTTTAGGCGGTACACTCTCTGGAAACACCATATATTTT. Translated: CASSLGGTLSGNTIYF.

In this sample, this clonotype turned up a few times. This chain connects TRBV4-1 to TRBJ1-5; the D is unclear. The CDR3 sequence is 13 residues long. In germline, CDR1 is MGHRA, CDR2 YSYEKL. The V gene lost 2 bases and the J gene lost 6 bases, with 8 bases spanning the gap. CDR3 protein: CASSQPDGQPQHF. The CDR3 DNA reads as TGCGCCAGCAGCCAACCCGACGGTCAGCCCCAGCATTTT.

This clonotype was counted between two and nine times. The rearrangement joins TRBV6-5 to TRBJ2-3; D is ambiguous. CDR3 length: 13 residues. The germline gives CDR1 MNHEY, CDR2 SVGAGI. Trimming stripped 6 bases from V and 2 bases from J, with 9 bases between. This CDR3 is CASRGSFTDTQYF. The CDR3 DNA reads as TGTGCCAGCAGAGGATCTTTCACAGATACGCAGTATTTT.

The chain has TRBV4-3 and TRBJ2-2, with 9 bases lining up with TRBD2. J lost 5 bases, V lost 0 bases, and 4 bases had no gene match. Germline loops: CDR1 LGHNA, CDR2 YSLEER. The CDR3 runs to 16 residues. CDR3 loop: CASSQELAGETGELFF. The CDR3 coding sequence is TGCGCCAGCAGCCAAGAACTAGCGGGCGAAACCGGGGAGCTGTTTTTT.

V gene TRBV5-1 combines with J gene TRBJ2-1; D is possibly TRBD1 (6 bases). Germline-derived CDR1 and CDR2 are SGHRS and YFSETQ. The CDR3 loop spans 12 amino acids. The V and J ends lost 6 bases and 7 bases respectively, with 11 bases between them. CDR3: CASNIQGNEQFF. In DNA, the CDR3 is TGCGCCAGCAATATCCAGGGGAATGAGCAGTTCTTC. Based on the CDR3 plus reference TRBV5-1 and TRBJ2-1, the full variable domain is KAGVTQTPRYLIKTRGQQVTLSCSPISGHRSVSWYQQTPGQGLQFLFEYFSETQRNKGNFPGRFSGRQFSNSRSEMNVSTLELGDSALYLCASNIQGNEQFFGPGTRLTVL.

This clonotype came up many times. The CDR3 protein is CATSEDRASRTETQYF. The CDR3 coding sequence is TGTGCCACCAGTGAGGACCGGGCCTCAAGGACAGAGACCCAGTACTTC. This chain connects TRBV24-1 to TRBJ2-5, with D uncertain. CDR3 length: 16 residues. Per the germline V gene, CDR1 is KGHDR and CDR2 is SFDVKD. Trimming shortened V by 4 bases and J by 4 bases, and 18 bases separated the two germline ends.

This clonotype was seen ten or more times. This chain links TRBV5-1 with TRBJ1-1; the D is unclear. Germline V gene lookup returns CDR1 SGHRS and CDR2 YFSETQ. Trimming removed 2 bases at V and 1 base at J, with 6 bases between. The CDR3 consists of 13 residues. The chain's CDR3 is CASSFTRNTEAFF. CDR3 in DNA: TGCGCCAGCAGCTTCACCAGGAACACTGAAGCTTTCTTT.

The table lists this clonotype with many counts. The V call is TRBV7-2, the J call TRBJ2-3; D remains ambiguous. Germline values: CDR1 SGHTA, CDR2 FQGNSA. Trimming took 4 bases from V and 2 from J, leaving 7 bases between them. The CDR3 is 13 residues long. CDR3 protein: CASSSFYTDTQYF. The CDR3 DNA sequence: TGTGCCAGCAGCTCATTCTACACAGATACGCAGTATTTT.

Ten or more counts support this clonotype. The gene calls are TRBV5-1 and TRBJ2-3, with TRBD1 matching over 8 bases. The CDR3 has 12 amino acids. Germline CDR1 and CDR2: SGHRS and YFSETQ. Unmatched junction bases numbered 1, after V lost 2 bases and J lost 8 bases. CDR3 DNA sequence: TGCGCCAGCAGCTTAGGACAGGGTACGCAGTATTTT. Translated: CASSLGQGTQYF.

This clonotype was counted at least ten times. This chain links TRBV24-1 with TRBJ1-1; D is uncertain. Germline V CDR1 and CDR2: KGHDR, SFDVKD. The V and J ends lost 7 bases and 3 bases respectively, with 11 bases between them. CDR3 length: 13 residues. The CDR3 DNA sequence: TGTGCCACCAGAGCGAGCGTGTACACTGAAGCTTTCTTT. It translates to CATRASVYTEAFF.

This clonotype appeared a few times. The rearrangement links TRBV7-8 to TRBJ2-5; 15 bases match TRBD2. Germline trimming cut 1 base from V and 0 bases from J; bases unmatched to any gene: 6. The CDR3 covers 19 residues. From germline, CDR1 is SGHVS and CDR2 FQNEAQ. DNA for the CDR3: TGTGCCAGCAGCTTAGAAGGGACTAGCGGGGGGCTGTACCAAGAGACCCAGTACTTC. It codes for CASSLEGTSGGLYQETQYF.

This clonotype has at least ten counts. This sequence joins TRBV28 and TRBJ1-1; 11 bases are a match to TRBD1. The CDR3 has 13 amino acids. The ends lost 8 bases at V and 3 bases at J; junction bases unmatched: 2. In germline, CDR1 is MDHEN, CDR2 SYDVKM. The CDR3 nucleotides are TGTGCCAGCGGACAGGGGGCGTACACTGAAGCTTTCTTT. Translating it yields CASGQGAYTEAFF.

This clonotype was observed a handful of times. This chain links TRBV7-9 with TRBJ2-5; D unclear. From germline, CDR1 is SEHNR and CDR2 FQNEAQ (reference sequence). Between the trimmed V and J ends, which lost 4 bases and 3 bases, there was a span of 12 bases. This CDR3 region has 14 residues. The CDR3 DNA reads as TGTGCCAGCAGCTCCCGGGTAGACGAAGAGACCCAGTACTTC. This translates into CASSSRVDEETQYF. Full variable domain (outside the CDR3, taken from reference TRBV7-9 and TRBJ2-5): DTGVSQNPRHKITKRGQNVTFRCDPISEHNRLYWYRQTLGQGPEFLTYFQNEAQLEKSRLLSDRFSAERPKGSFSTLEIQRTEQGDSAMYLCASSSRVDEETQYFGPGTRLLVL.

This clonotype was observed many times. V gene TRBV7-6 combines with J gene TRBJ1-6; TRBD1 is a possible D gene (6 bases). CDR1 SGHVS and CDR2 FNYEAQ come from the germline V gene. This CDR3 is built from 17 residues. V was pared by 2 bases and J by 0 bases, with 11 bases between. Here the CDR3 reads CASSLPRGLSYNSPLHF. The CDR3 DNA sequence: TGTGCCAGCAGCTTACCCCGGGGGCTCTCCTATAATTCACCCCTCCACTTT.

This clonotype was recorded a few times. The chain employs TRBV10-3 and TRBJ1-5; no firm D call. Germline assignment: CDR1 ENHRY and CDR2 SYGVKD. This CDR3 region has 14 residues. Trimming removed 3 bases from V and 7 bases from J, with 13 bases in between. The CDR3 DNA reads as TGTGCCATCAGTGACTCTGGGAGCTCCCAGCCCCAGCATTTT. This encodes CAISDSGSSQPQHF.

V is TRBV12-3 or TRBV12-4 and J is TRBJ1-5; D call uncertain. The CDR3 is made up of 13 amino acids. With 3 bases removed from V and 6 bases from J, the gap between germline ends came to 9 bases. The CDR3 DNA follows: TGTGCCAGCAGTTTCGAGGAGGCTCAGCCCCAGCATTTT. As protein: CASSFEEAQPQHF.

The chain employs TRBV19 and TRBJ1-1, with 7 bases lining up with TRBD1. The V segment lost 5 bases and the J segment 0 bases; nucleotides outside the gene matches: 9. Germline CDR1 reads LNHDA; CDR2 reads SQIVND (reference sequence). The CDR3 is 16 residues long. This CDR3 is CASSPLTGIMNTEAFF. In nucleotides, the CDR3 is TGTGCCAGTAGTCCGCTGACAGGGATAATGAACACTGAAGCTTTCTTT.

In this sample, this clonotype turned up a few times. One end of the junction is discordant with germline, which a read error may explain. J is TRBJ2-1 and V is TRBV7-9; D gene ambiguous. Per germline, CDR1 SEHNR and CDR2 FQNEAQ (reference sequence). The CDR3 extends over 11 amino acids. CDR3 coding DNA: TGTGCCAGCAACTTACGCGATGAGCAGTTCTTC. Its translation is CASNLRDEQFF. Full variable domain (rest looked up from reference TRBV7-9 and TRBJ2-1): DTGVSQNPRHKITKRGQNVTFRCDPISEHNRLYWYRQTLGQGPEFLTYFQNEAQLEKSRLLSDRFSAERPKGSFSTLEIQRTEQGDSAMYLCASNLRDEQFFGPGTRLTVL.